These T cell receptor beta chains were read from a single sample in a study of T cell changes during pregnancy in multiple sclerosis. The table came from immunoSEQ multiplex PCR; TCRdb's copy has only in-frame clones and leaves some out. The table lists tens of thousands of clones, approximately 92% of them singletons. The sample was peripheral blood, taken in the third trimester of pregnancy. These receptors all come from a female donor in good health, enrolled as a control in a pregnancy study. The CDR3 runs from the conserved cysteine through the conserved F or W. D genes are given only for firm matches. Where a row states a size, it is once, few, many or the class of an expanded clone; other rows omit it.

v_gene: TRBV30
j_gene: TRBJ1-2
abundance: .
d_gene: TRBD1
CDR3nt: TGTGCCTGGAGTGTATCCCGGAGACAGGGAGGCTACACCTTC
CDR3aa: CAWSVSRRQGGYTF

v_gene: TRBV28
j_gene: TRBJ2-7
abundance: .
d_gene: TRBD2
CDR3nt: TGTGCCAGCATCTCGTCGAGCGGGGGACTCTACGAGCAGTACTTC
CDR3aa: CASISSSGGLYEQYF

v_gene: TRBV4-3
j_gene: TRBJ1-2
abundance: .
d_gene: .
CDR3nt: TGCGCCAGCAGCGGGCGGGCCGGGTATGGCTACACCTTC
CDR3aa: CASSGRAGYGYTF

v_gene: TRBV15
j_gene: TRBJ2-3
abundance: .
d_gene: .
CDR3nt: TGTGCCACCAGCCCCCGGGGAGGAGGGGACACAGATACGCAGTATTTT
CDR3aa: CATSPRGGGDTDTQYF

v_gene: TRBV6-1
j_gene: TRBJ1-3
abundance: .
d_gene: TRBD1
CDR3nt: TGTGCCAGCAGTAATCCGGGACAGGGGATAAACACCATATATTTT
CDR3aa: CASSNPGQGINTIYF

v_gene: TRBV28
j_gene: TRBJ2-7
abundance: .
d_gene: TRBD1
CDR3nt: TGTGCCAGCACGGACAGGGGGGCCCGCGAGCAGTACTTC
CDR3aa: CASTDRGAREQYF

v_gene: TRBV2
j_gene: TRBJ1-1
abundance: .
d_gene: TRBD1
CDR3nt: TGTGCCAGCAGGATTAACAGGGGAATGAACACTGAAGCTTTCTTT
CDR3aa: CASRINRGMNTEAFF

v_gene: TRBV5-4
j_gene: TRBJ1-1
abundance: .
d_gene: .
CDR3nt: TGTGCCAGCAGCTTGTCGGGTTCTGAAGCTTTCTTT
CDR3aa: CASSLSGSEAFF

v_gene: TRBV5-4
j_gene: TRBJ2-3
abundance: .
d_gene: TRBD2
CDR3nt: TGTGCCAGCAGCCGGGACTACCTCACAGATACGCAGTATTTT
CDR3aa: CASSRDYLTDTQYF

v_gene: TRBV18
j_gene: TRBJ2-7
abundance: .
d_gene: .
CDR3nt: TGTGCCAGCTCACCGGCGGGGCATCTGGGCTCCTACGAGCAGTACTTC
CDR3aa: CASSPAGHLGSYEQYF

v_gene: TRBV30
j_gene: TRBJ2-1
abundance: .
d_gene: .
CDR3nt: TGTGCCTGGAGGGGGCTCCCGAGCTCCTACAATGAGCAGTTCTTC
CDR3aa: CAWRGLPSSYNEQFF

v_gene: TRBV5-1
j_gene: TRBJ1-1
abundance: .
d_gene: .
CDR3nt: TGCGCCAGCAGCTTGGGCGGGGGGGTGGAGGAAGCTTTCTTT
CDR3aa: CASSLGGGVEEAFF

v_gene: TRBV5-1
j_gene: TRBJ2-5
abundance: .
d_gene: TRBD2
CDR3nt: TGCGCCAGCAGCCCTAGACTAGCGGGGGAAGGGCAAGAGACCCAGTACTTC
CDR3aa: CASSPRLAGEGQETQYF

v_gene: TRBV10-3
j_gene: TRBJ2-7
abundance: .
d_gene: TRBD1
CDR3nt: TGTGCCATCAGTGAGTCATTAGGGAGACAGGGCCCCTACGAGCAGTACTTC
CDR3aa: CAISESLGRQGPYEQYF

v_gene: TRBV6-4
j_gene: TRBJ2-3
abundance: few
d_gene: TRBD2
CDR3nt: TGTGCCAGCAGTGGCGGGGGGGCCACAGATACGCAGTATTTT
CDR3aa: CASSGGGATDTQYF

v_gene: TRBV7-3
j_gene: TRBJ2-3
abundance: once
d_gene: TRBD2
CDR3nt: TGTGCCAGCAGCTTAGAGGAGCGGGAGGCCCCAGATACGCAGTATTTT
CDR3aa: CASSLEEREAPDTQYF

v_gene: TRBV12-5
j_gene: TRBJ2-3
abundance: .
d_gene: .
CDR3nt: TGTGCTAGTGGTTTGGGAGGGTCGGCAGATACGCAGTATTTT
CDR3aa: CASGLGGSADTQYF

v_gene: TRBV2
j_gene: TRBJ1-6
abundance: .
d_gene: TRBD1
CDR3nt: TGTGCCTTACCGCGGGGGACAGGTGAGAATTCACCCCTCCACTTT
CDR3aa: CALPRGTGENSPLHF

v_gene: TRBV4-2
j_gene: TRBJ2-7
abundance: .
d_gene: TRBD2
CDR3nt: TGTGCCAGCAGCCAAGGGGAAGGGGGCGGGGGGGCGTACGAGCAGTACTTC
CDR3aa: CASSQGEGGGGAYEQYF

v_gene: TRBV5-1
j_gene: TRBJ2-7
abundance: .
d_gene: .
CDR3nt: TGCGCCAGCAGCCCGAGACCCGCCCGGGAGCCCTTTTTCTACGAGCAGTACTTC
CDR3aa: CASSPRPAREPFFYEQYF

v_gene: TRBV5-1
j_gene: TRBJ2-4
abundance: .
d_gene: TRBD1
CDR3nt: TGCGCCAGCAGCTTCCGGGACAGTTTAGCCAAAAACATTCAGTACTTC
CDR3aa: CASSFRDSLAKNIQYF

v_gene: TRBV7-8
j_gene: TRBJ2-5
abundance: .
d_gene: .
CDR3nt: TGTGCCAGCAGCTTACAGCGGTACCAAGAGACCCAGTACTTC
CDR3aa: CASSLQRYQETQYF

v_gene: TRBV6-1
j_gene: TRBJ1-1
abundance: .
d_gene: .
CDR3nt: TGTGCCAGCTCAGGGGCCGTGAACACTGAAGCTTTCTTT
CDR3aa: CASSGAVNTEAFF

v_gene: TRBV28
j_gene: TRBJ1-2
abundance: .
d_gene: .
CDR3nt: TGTGCCAGCAGTCGGCAGGGATACGGCTACACCTTC
CDR3aa: CASSRQGYGYTF

v_gene: TRBV7-8
j_gene: TRBJ2-7
abundance: .
d_gene: TRBD2
CDR3nt: TGTGCCAGCAGCTTGGGAGCGGGAGGAGGATACGAGCAGTACTTC
CDR3aa: CASSLGAGGGYEQYF

v_gene: TRBV19
j_gene: TRBJ2-2
abundance: once
d_gene: .
CDR3nt: TGTGCCAGTAGTATCCAGGGGACCGGGGAGCTGTTTTTT
CDR3aa: CASSIQGTGELFF

v_gene: TRBV4-1
j_gene: TRBJ2-5
abundance: .
d_gene: TRBD1
CDR3nt: TGCGCCAGCAGCCAAGTCCCGGGACAGGGTATTATCCGTGAGACCCAGTACTTC
CDR3aa: CASSQVPGQGIIRETQYF

v_gene: TRBV27
j_gene: TRBJ2-5
abundance: .
d_gene: .
CDR3nt: TGTGCCAGCAGTCCCACCTCGTCGGGGATTGAGACCCAGTACTTC
CDR3aa: CASSPTSSGIETQYF

v_gene: TRBV6-4
j_gene: TRBJ2-2
abundance: few
d_gene: .
CDR3nt: TGTGCCAGCAGTGAGGGGGCTAGTACCGGGGAGCTGTTTTTT
CDR3aa: CASSEGASTGELFF

v_gene: TRBV12-5
j_gene: TRBJ1-6
abundance: .
d_gene: TRBD1
CDR3nt: TGTGCTAGTGGTATCTCAGGGGGCGAGAATTCACCCCTCCACTTT
CDR3aa: CASGISGGENSPLHF

v_gene: TRBV5-4
j_gene: TRBJ2-7
abundance: .
d_gene: TRBD1
CDR3nt: TGTGCCAGCAGCCCGAGACAGGGGTCTATATTGGGGTACGAGCAGTACTTC
CDR3aa: CASSPRQGSILGYEQYF

v_gene: TRBV21-1
j_gene: TRBJ2-3
abundance: .
d_gene: .
CDR3nt: TGTGCCAGCAGCAAGAACACAGGGGTTAGCACAGATACGCAGTATTTT
CDR3aa: CASSKNTGVSTDTQYF

v_gene: TRBV28
j_gene: TRBJ1-5
abundance: .
d_gene: .
CDR3nt: TGTGCCAGCAGTTCCCCCGATCAGCCCCAGCATTTT
CDR3aa: CASSSPDQPQHF

v_gene: TRBV21-1
j_gene: TRBJ2-5
abundance: .
d_gene: .
CDR3nt: TGTGCCAGCAGCCACACGGGACTCCGGGTGCGAGAGACCCAGTACTTC
CDR3aa: CASSHTGLRVRETQYF

v_gene: TRBV4-2
j_gene: TRBJ2-1
abundance: .
d_gene: TRBD2
CDR3nt: TGTGCCAGCAGACCCGGGACTAGCGGGAGGGATGAGCAGTTCTTC
CDR3aa: CASRPGTSGRDEQFF

v_gene: TRBV27
j_gene: TRBJ2-7
abundance: once
d_gene: TRBD1
CDR3nt: TGTGCCAGCAGCTTTCTGACAGGGCATGAGCAGTACTTC
CDR3aa: CASSFLTGHEQYF

v_gene: TRBV7-3
j_gene: TRBJ1-2
abundance: .
d_gene: .
CDR3nt: TGTGCCAGCAGCTTAAAGGTGGGGGCCAACTATGGCTACACCTTC
CDR3aa: CASSLKVGANYGYTF

v_gene: TRBV6-1
j_gene: TRBJ2-5
abundance: .
d_gene: TRBD2
CDR3nt: TGTGCCAGCAGTGAACTGGTAGCGGGGGGGAAGAACGACTTC
CDR3aa: CASSELVAGGKNDF

v_gene: TRBV19
j_gene: TRBJ2-7
abundance: .
d_gene: .
CDR3nt: TGTGCCAGTAGTATCCAGGGCAGGAGCTCCTACGAGCAGTACTTC
CDR3aa: CASSIQGRSSYEQYF

v_gene: TRBV18
j_gene: TRBJ2-4
abundance: .
d_gene: TRBD1
CDR3nt: TGTGCCAGCTCACCGGGGGGACAGGGAAACATTCAGTACTTC
CDR3aa: CASSPGGQGNIQYF

v_gene: TRBV4-1
j_gene: TRBJ1-4
abundance: .
d_gene: TRBD1
CDR3nt: TGCGCCAGCAGCCAACCGACAGGGGATCTCCGAAAACTGTTTTTT
CDR3aa: CASSQPTGDLRKLFF

v_gene: TRBV7-2
j_gene: TRBJ2-3
abundance: once
d_gene: .
CDR3nt: TGTGCCAGCACCCAAAGCGGGGATACGCAGTATTTT
CDR3aa: CASTQSGDTQYF

v_gene: TRBV11-2
j_gene: TRBJ2-3
abundance: .
d_gene: .
CDR3nt: TGTGCCAGCAGCTTAGTGGAGCACACAGATACGCAGTATTTT
CDR3aa: CASSLVEHTDTQYF

v_gene: TRBV27
j_gene: TRBJ1-5
abundance: .
d_gene: .
CDR3nt: TGTGCCAGCAGTTTCGGCGGGGGGGGCCGCCAGCCCCAGCATTTT
CDR3aa: CASSFGGGGRQPQHF

v_gene: TRBV18
j_gene: TRBJ1-3
abundance: .
d_gene: .
CDR3nt: TGTGCCAGCTCACCACCGAGGCAAAGCGGAAACACCATATATTTT
CDR3aa: CASSPPRQSGNTIYF

v_gene: TRBV28
j_gene: TRBJ1-5
abundance: .
d_gene: TRBD1
CDR3nt: TGTGCCAGCAGTCCCGGACAGGGGGCCGATAGCAATCAGCCCCAGCATTTT
CDR3aa: CASSPGQGADSNQPQHF

v_gene: TRBV28
j_gene: TRBJ2-2
abundance: .
d_gene: TRBD2
CDR3nt: TGTGCCAGCAGTCAGGGACTAGCGGGGCACACCGGGGAGCTGTTTTTT
CDR3aa: CASSQGLAGHTGELFF

v_gene: TRBV4-2
j_gene: TRBJ2-5
abundance: .
d_gene: TRBD2
CDR3nt: TGTGCCAGCAGCCAAGAGGCTAGCGGGAAGGAGACCCAGTACTTC
CDR3aa: CASSQEASGKETQYF

v_gene: TRBV19
j_gene: TRBJ2-3
abundance: .
d_gene: .
CDR3nt: TGTGCCAGTAGTATAGATCGGACTGGGCAACAAACCACAGATACGCAGTATTTT
CDR3aa: CASSIDRTGQQTTDTQYF

v_gene: TRBV6-6
j_gene: TRBJ2-7
abundance: .
d_gene: TRBD1
CDR3nt: TGTGCCAGCAGCCGCCCCCTCAGGGGGCTCCCCTACGAGCAGTACTTC
CDR3aa: CASSRPLRGLPYEQYF

v_gene: TRBV4-2
j_gene: TRBJ2-7
abundance: .
d_gene: .
CDR3nt: TGTGCCAGCAGCCAAGCGGGGAGTAGTCTGGTCAACGAGCAGTACTTC
CDR3aa: CASSQAGSSLVNEQYF

v_gene: TRBV4-1
j_gene: TRBJ1-5
abundance: .
d_gene: .
CDR3nt: TGCGCCAGCAGCCAAGGGCCGGGAGGAGGCAATCAGCCCCAGCATTTT
CDR3aa: CASSQGPGGGNQPQHF

v_gene: TRBV5-6
j_gene: TRBJ2-3
abundance: .
d_gene: .
CDR3nt: TGTGCCAGCAGCTTGGCCGGGACTCCAAAAGATACGCAGTATTTT
CDR3aa: CASSLAGTPKDTQYF

v_gene: TRBV9
j_gene: TRBJ2-5
abundance: .
d_gene: .
CDR3nt: TGTGCCAGCAGCGCGGACGGGAGTCTTCGTTGGACCCAGTACTTC
CDR3aa: CASSADGSLRWTQYF

v_gene: TRBV11-3
j_gene: TRBJ2-7
abundance: .
d_gene: .
CDR3nt: TGTGCCAGCAGCTTAAATACAGGGAACGAGCAGTACTTC
CDR3aa: CASSLNTGNEQYF